Here is one T cell receptor (beta chain) with its context. The antigen is undetermined. The authors ran a second PCR of roughly 6 to 12 cycles using a sample-barcoded 5' primer and a J-beta primer mix. TCRdb processed the 5' RACE reads anew with MiXCR; each CDR3 protein has one entry. The data show 1.5 million to 2 million distinct CDR3 sequences, with around half seen just once and more than 2% held by the top ten. Isolated PBMCs totaled at least 6.5 million in each sample. The data were obtained in a study of blood T cells in healthy people across ages. Study context: In model experiments, template switching was able to capture about one barcoded beta molecule for every two T cells that were present. Study-wide points: Estimates drawn from one million T cells were deemed to understate diversity.

The CDR3 runs 15 residues. CDR1 and CDR2 from the germline V gene are SGHTA and FQGNSA. Trimming took off 5 bases at V and 7 bases at J, with 21 bases between the two ends. The V and J genes are TRBV7-2 and TRBJ2-7, with D perhaps matching TRBD2 (5 bases). This TCR came from a middle-aged woman in good health. The sequenced sample was blood. CDR3 region: CASSPRGTTYNEQYF. The CDR3 DNA reads as TGTGCCAGCAGCCCCCGGGGAACCACCTACAATGAGCAGTACTTC. Looking up the rest from reference TRBV7-2 and TRBJ2-7 gives the full variable domain: GAGVSQSPSNKVTEKGKDVELRCDPISGHTALYWYRQSLGQGLEFLIYFQGNSAPDKSGLPSDRFSAERTGGSVSTLTIQRTQQEDSAVYLCASSPRGTTYNEQYFGPGTRLTVT.